This T cell receptor (beta chain) was identified in a study of blood T cell repertoires in COVID-19. Study as a whole: T cells, B-cell-depleted T cells, or PBMCs supplied cDNA or gDNA.

Clones were sequenced by immunoSEQ multiplex PCR, and TCRdb holds only the in-frame ones, with some missing. In the table there are roughly 180,000 clones, roughly 80% of which are singletons. V was clipped by 0 bases and J by 0 bases, with 12 bases between them. Per germline, CDR1 LGHDT and CDR2 YNNKEL (reference sequence). CDR3 length equals 17 residues. The sample was PBMCs or T cells enriched from blood (not recorded which). The chain employs TRBV3-1 (or the pseudogene TRBV3-2) and TRBJ1-3, with D possibly TRBD1 on 5 matching bases. This TCR was recovered from a woman aged 45-60 years who had recovered from COVID-19. CDR3 nucleotides: TGTGCCAGCAGCCAAGATGGGGCGGATCGCTCTGGAAACACCATATATTTT. Translating it yields CASSQDGADRSGNTIYF.